This note documents a single T cell receptor beta chain sequence. Its antigen remains unknown. This entry is derived from a study of cytomegalovirus exposure and HLA in healthy donors. Notes on the study in general: The later analysis indicated that the majority of CMV-associated TCR beta chains appeared HLA-restricted.

The CDR3 contains 17 residues. J lost 2 bases, V lost 4 bases, and 12 bases had no gene match. Germline-derived CDR1 and CDR2 are SGHRS and YFSETQ. The study ran its PCR with 60 Vbeta and 13 Jbeta primers. The method was immunoSEQ multiplex PCR; TCRdb's version includes in-frame clones alone and lacks a portion of them. The data hold fewer than 250,000 clones, with roughly 83% observed a single time. The chain employs TRBV5-1 and TRBJ1-1; 9 bases fit TRBD1. This TCR came from a male donor in good health and CMV-seropositive. The source material was PBMCs. The CDR3 here is CASSNAGTGTLNTEAFF. CDR3 sequence (DNA): TGCGCCAGCAGCAATGCCGGGACAGGGACCCTAAACACTGAAGCTTTCTTT.